What follows are 16 T cell receptor beta chains derived from one specimen sequenced in a study of blood T cells in healthy people across ages. A second roughly 6 to 12 cycle PCR used barcoded and J-beta primers. TCRdb analysed the 5' RACE reads with MiXCR anew, one entry per CDR3 protein. Here the sample spans over 500,000 distinct CDR3 sequences, roughly half being singletons. The sample comprised blood. These receptors were obtained from a woman older than 75 in good health.

The chain links TRBV5-1 to TRBJ1-1, with no clear D. Per germline, CDR1 SGHRS and CDR2 YFSETQ. The V and J ends lost 7 bases and 4 bases respectively, with 11 bases between them. The CDR3 spans 12 residues. The CDR3 sequence is CASRMGVTEAFF. The CDR3 DNA follows: TGCGCCAGCCGCATGGGTGTCACTGAAGCTTTCTTT.

The table lists this clonotype with a count of one. The V call is TRBV20-1, the J call TRBJ1-5; D is unclear. Germline loops: CDR1 DFQATT, CDR2 SNEGSKA (reference sequence). The CDR3 consists of 13 residues. Deletions cut 3 bases from V and 4 bases from J, with 10 bases between. The CDR3 reads CSASGRPNQPQHF. In nucleotides, the CDR3 is TGCAGTGCTAGTGGTCGGCCGAATCAGCCCCAGCATTTT.

This clonotype was seen at least ten times. J is TRBJ1-2 and V is TRBV29-1; D gene unclear. V was shortened by 4 bases and J by 2 bases, with 8 bases between the two germline ends. Germline-derived CDR1 and CDR2 are SQVTM and ANQGSEA. This CDR3 spans 12 amino acids. The CDR3 loop reads CSVGSGNYGYTF. CDR3 sequence (DNA): TGCAGCGTTGGGTCGGGGAACTATGGCTACACCTTC.

The rearrangement links TRBV14 to TRBJ2-7, with 8 bases fitting TRBD1. The CDR3 runs to 17 residues. Germline loops: CDR1 SGHDN, CDR2 FVKESK. In DNA form, the CDR3 reads TGTACCCCGGACCTTTGGACAGGGCCTCCCGGGGTCTACGAGCAGTACTTC. This gives the protein CTPDLWTGPPGVYEQYF.

This clonotype was detected a few times. Being one base from a much bigger clone, this may be a read error. V is TRBV5-1 and J is TRBJ2-7; TRBD2 matches at 9 bases. This CDR3 is 14 amino acids long. The germline CDR1 and CDR2 sequences are SGHRS and YFSETQ. The ends lost 5 bases at V and 5 bases at J; junction bases unmatched: 8. CDR3 sequence reads: CASRVAGDRNEQYF. DNA for the CDR3: TGCGCCAGCAGAGTAGCGGGAGACAGGAACGAGCAGTACTTC.

The V and J genes are TRBV7-2 and TRBJ2-2; the match to TRBD2 covers 7 bases. V lost 5 bases and J lost 2; bases outside the gene matches: 11. CDR3 length equals 17 residues. The germline V gene encodes CDR1 SGHTA and CDR2 FQGNSA. CDR3 amino acids: CASSPQAGLPNTGELFF. The CDR3 DNA follows: TGTGCCAGCAGCCCGCAAGCGGGACTGCCCAACACCGGGGAGCTGTTTTTT.

Notes on this clonotype: A clone one base away is much larger, so this may be a read error. The chain has TRBV29-1 and TRBJ2-2, with 7 bases identical to TRBD2. Germline lookup yields CDR1 SQVTM and CDR2 ANQGSEA. This CDR3 contains 12 residues. V shed 7 bases and J 6 bases; nucleotides not matched to a gene: 5. DNA for the CDR3: TGCAGCGGGGGACTATCGGCCGGGGAGCTGTTTTTT. Its protein is CSGGLSAGELFF.

The chain recombines TRBV7-2 with TRBJ2-3, with 7 bases that match TRBD2. CDR3 length equals 16 residues. In germline, CDR1 is SGHTA, CDR2 FQGNSA. J was trimmed by 0 bases and V by 5 bases; bases with no gene match: 8. In DNA form, the CDR3 reads TGTGCCAGCAGCCCCCTAGCGGTACCCAGCACAGATACGCAGTATTTT. Protein sequence: CASSPLAVPSTDTQYF.

About this clonotype itself: A read error may explain this, as a much larger clone is one base away. This chain joins TRBV12-3 or TRBV12-4 and TRBJ2-2; D unclear. Between the trimmed V and J ends, which lost 6 bases and 1 base, there was a span of 3 bases. The CDR3 loop spans 12 amino acids. CDR3 coding DNA: TGTGCCAGCAGGAAGAACACCGGGGAGCTGTTTTTT. It encodes CASRKNTGELFF.

In its sample, this clonotype was seen many times. The chain uses TRBV3-1 and TRBJ2-1, with D possibly being TRBD2 (6 bases). Germline lookup yields CDR1 LGHDT and CDR2 YNNKEL (reference sequence). The CDR3 loop spans 15 amino acids. V was trimmed by 4 bases and J by 7 bases, leaving 17 bases between them. CDR3 region: CASSPLRGGSNEQFF. As DNA, the CDR3 is TGTGCCAGCAGCCCCCTCCGGGGAGGATCGAATGAGCAGTTCTTC.

The rearrangement links TRBV9 to TRBJ2-3; D is unclear. Trimming shortened V by 2 bases and J by 0 bases, and 7 bases separated the two germline ends. CDR3 length equals 14 residues. Per the germline V gene, CDR1 is SGDLS and CDR2 is YYNGEE. The CDR3 DNA reads TGTGCCAGCAGCGTCCTCAGTAGCACAGATACGCAGTATTTT. Translating gives CASSVLSSTDTQYF.

This clonotype was found many times. This chain joins TRBV10-3 and TRBJ2-7, with 7 bases identical to TRBD2. Germline V gives CDR1 ENHRY, CDR2 SYGVKD. V shed 2 bases, J shed 4 bases, and the junction held 8 bases outside the gene matches. This CDR3 is 15 amino acids long. DNA of the CDR3: TGTGCCATCAGTGAGGGGGGGAGGGAATTATACGAGCAGTACTTC. This gives the protein CAISEGGRELYEQYF.

As regards this clonotype: A much larger clone is a single base away; this may be a read error. V and J are TRBV7-3 and TRBJ1-1; TRBD1 is a possible D gene (5 bases). V was shortened by 5 bases and J by 1 base, with 8 bases between the two germline ends. The CDR3 has 13 residues. The germline V gene encodes CDR1 SGHTA and CDR2 FQGTGA. CDR3 in amino acids: CASSNQGNTEAFF. DNA for the CDR3: TGTGCCAGCAGCAACCAGGGGAACACTGAAGCTTTCTTT.

This sequence joins TRBV4-1 and TRBJ2-7; D unresolved. The CDR3 has 14 residues. Trimming left V 1 base short and J 0 bases short, with 7 bases between. Germline CDR1 is MGHRA and CDR2 is YSYEKL. The CDR3 sequence is CASSQGATSYEQYF. For the CDR3, the DNA is TGCGCCAGCAGCCAAGGAGCTACCTCCTACGAGCAGTACTTC.

At least ten counts were recorded for this clonotype. This rearrangement joins TRBV6-4 to TRBJ2-2; no definite D call. Trimming took off 4 bases at V and 4 bases at J, with 7 bases between the two ends. The CDR3 is made up of 13 amino acids. Per the germline V gene, CDR1 is MRHNA and CDR2 is SNTAGT. The CDR3 DNA reads TGTGCCAGCAGTGCCGAATCCACCGGGGAGCTGTTTTTT. This codes for CASSAESTGELFF.

In this sample, this clonotype turned up a few times. V is TRBV3-1 and J is TRBJ2-1, with 10 bases lining up with TRBD1. CDR1 and CDR2 (germline): LGHDT, YNNKEL (reference sequence). This CDR3 is built from 18 residues. With 4 bases clipped from V and 3 bases from J, the junction kept 12 bases outside the gene matches. CDR3 bases: TGTGCCAGCAGCCGCCCGGGACAGGGGCTCCCGGGCTACAATGAGCAGTTCTTC. Protein: CASSRPGQGLPGYNEQFF.